Shown below are 15 T cell receptor beta chains from a single sample sequenced in a study of shared clonotypes between healthy human individuals (dated by TCRdb to the early 2020s). Receptor amplification or capture employed the immunoSEQ multiplex PCR assay. Imported from immuneACCESS, the table was reduced by TCRdb to in-frame sequences with V and J called. These copies leave out some clones; in studies compared against another copy, an unresolved V gene accounts for under half, and the cause of the remainder is not known. The sample contains 1.4 million to 1.5 million clones, around 97% of them found a single time. Over 1% of the sample comes from the top ten. Source material: naive CD4+ T cells sorted from blood. This specimen's cell subset or site label, interpreted: CD45RA+ positively selected. The source is a man aged 25-45 years in good health.

The chain couples TRBV19 to TRBJ2-7; TRBD1 matches 8 bases. The ends lost 7 bases at V and 2 bases at J; junction bases unmatched: 7. This CDR3 has 14 amino acids. Germline-derived CDR1 and CDR2 are LNHDA and SQIVND (reference sequence). Here the CDR3 DNA reads TGTGCCAGTACGCCGGGACAGGTACCCTACGAGCAGTACTTC. Its protein product is CASTPGQVPYEQYF.

CDR3 sequence (DNA): TGCGCCAGCAGCCAAGAGGGAACGCAGTATTTT. Its protein is CASSQEGTQYF. The chain is built from TRBV4-1 and TRBJ2-3; D not resolved. CDR1 MGHRA and CDR2 YSYEKL come from the germline V gene. The CDR3 covers 11 residues. V was cut by 0 bases and J by 9 bases, with 4 bases left in between.

This chain joins TRBV7-2 and TRBJ2-1; D possibly corresponds to TRBD1 (6 bases). The germline V gene has CDR1 SGHTA and CDR2 FQGNSA. CDR3 length: 13 residues. Trimming took 1 base from V and 8 from J, leaving 9 bases between them. In DNA form, the CDR3 reads TGTGCCAGCAGCTTAGACAGGGTCCATGAGCAGTTCTTC. Translating gives CASSLDRVHEQFF.

The V call is TRBV5-4, the J call TRBJ1-5; D remains unclear. The CDR3 is 15 residues long. CDR1 is SGHNT and CDR2 is YYREEE in the germline V gene (reference sequence). The germline V and J ends were trimmed by 0 bases and 0 bases, with 7 bases remaining between them. This CDR3 reads CASSLGPYSNQPQHF. Written as DNA, the CDR3 is TGTGCCAGCAGCTTGGGGCCTTATAGCAATCAGCCCCAGCATTTT.

The table lists this clone with a count of one. The V call is TRBV7-6, the J call TRBJ2-6; TRBD1 agrees at 8 bases. The germline CDR1 and CDR2 sequences are SGHVS and FNYEAQ. The CDR3 contains 20 residues. V shed 5 bases and J 0 bases; nucleotides not matched to a gene: 15. CDR3 nucleotide sequence: TGTGCCAGCAGCGCCCTTGCCCAGGGGGCCAGCTTCTCTGGGGCCAACGTCCTGACTTTC. Translating gives CASSALAQGASFSGANVLTF.

The chain has TRBV4-1 and TRBJ2-5, with 9 bases that match TRBD1. This CDR3 spans 16 amino acids. With V trimmed by 3 bases and J by 3 bases, 8 bases remained unmatched. In germline, CDR1 is MGHRA, CDR2 YSYEKL. The CDR3 here is CASSQGQGALEETQYF. In nucleotides, the CDR3 is TGCGCCAGCAGCCAGGGACAGGGTGCTCTGGAAGAGACCCAGTACTTC.

V gene TRBV4-3 combines with J gene TRBJ1-4, with D possibly TRBD1 on 6 matching bases. This CDR3 comprises 17 residues. Per germline, CDR1 LGHNA and CDR2 YSLEER. The V and J ends lost 0 bases and 3 bases respectively, with 14 bases between them. CDR3 protein: CASSQEPPTGANEKLFF. In nucleotides, the CDR3 is TGCGCCAGCAGCCAAGAACCACCGACAGGTGCTAATGAAAAACTGTTTTTT.

This sequence joins TRBV5-4 and TRBJ2-1; TRBD1 is a possible D gene (6 bases). Trimming took 3 bases from V and 5 from J, leaving 24 bases between them. The CDR3 sequence is 18 residues long. The germline CDR1 and CDR2 sequences are SGHNT and YYREEE (reference sequence). The CDR3 is CASSSDTGRKALDNEQFF. DNA of the CDR3: TGTGCCAGCAGCTCCGACACAGGGAGAAAGGCGTTAGACAATGAGCAGTTCTTC. Looking up the rest from reference TRBV5-4 and TRBJ2-1 gives the full variable domain: ETGVTQSPTHLIKTRGQQVTLRCSSQSGHNTVSWYQQALGQGPQFIFQYYREEENGRGNFPPRFSGLQFPNYSSELNVNALELDDSALYLCASSSDTGRKALDNEQFFGPGTRLTVL.

V gene TRBV5-6 combines with J gene TRBJ2-6, with 9 nucleotides matching TRBD1. Trimming took 2 bases from V and 0 from J; bases not matched to a gene: 9. The length of the CDR3 is 19 residues. The germline V gene encodes CDR1 SGHDT and CDR2 YYEEEE. In DNA form, the CDR3 reads TGTGCCAGCAGCTTTCGTTGGACAGGGGTCGACTCTGGGGCCAACGTCCTGACTTTC. Translated, it gives CASSFRWTGVDSGANVLTF.

The chain has TRBV9 and TRBJ2-3; TRBD1 matches 7 bases. The CDR3 has 16 residues. Germline V CDR1 and CDR2: SGDLS, YYNGEE. V was pared by 3 bases and J by 0 bases, with 7 bases of the junction left unmatched. The CDR3: CASSAPTGTSTDTQYF. The CDR3 DNA is TGTGCCAGCAGCGCACCGACAGGGACAAGCACAGATACGCAGTATTTT.

The CDR3 DNA sequence: TGTGCCAGCAGCTTAAGGGACACCTACGAGCAGTACTTC. Translated: CASSLRDTYEQYF. This chain links TRBV11-3 with TRBJ2-7; possibly TRBD1 for D (6 bases). The V and J ends lost 2 bases and 2 bases respectively, with 7 bases between them. The CDR3 covers 13 residues. Germline V gene lookup returns CDR1 SGHNT and CDR2 YENEEA.

In this sample, this clone turned up once. The chain is built from TRBV6-6 and TRBJ2-7; 7 nucleotides match TRBD1. V lost 7 bases to trimming and J lost 5 bases; unmatched junction nucleotides: 11. Germline V lookup: CDR1 MNHNY, CDR2 SVGAGI (reference sequence). This CDR3 has 14 amino acids. CDR3 residues: CASTRQGRRNEQYF. The CDR3 region has the DNA TGTGCCAGCACCCGACAGGGTAGGAGGAACGAGCAGTACTTC.

The chain has TRBV4-1 and TRBJ2-2, with 8 bases that match TRBD1. Germline values: CDR1 MGHRA, CDR2 YSYEKL. CDR3 length: 15 residues. Trimming took 5 bases from V and 4 from J; bases not matched to a gene: 6. Here the CDR3 reads CASSWTGSITGELFF. CDR3 nucleotide sequence: TGCGCCAGCAGCTGGACAGGGTCCATCACCGGGGAGCTGTTTTTT.

The genes are TRBV6-5 and TRBJ2-2; D might be TRBD2 (6 bases). The CDR3 covers 15 residues. V was trimmed by 0 bases and J by 7 bases, leaving 12 bases between them. Germline V gene data show CDR1 as MNHEY and CDR2 as SVGAGI. The CDR3 DNA follows: TGTGCCAGCAGTTACTCGATGTTAGCGGTCGGGGAGCTGTTTTTT. The encoded protein is CASSYSMLAVGELFF.

This clone appeared a single time. The genes are TRBV18 and TRBJ2-3; TRBD2 is a possible D gene (6 bases). The CDR3 length is 19 residues. Deletions cut 0 bases from V and 0 bases from J, with 19 bases between. Per germline, CDR1 KGHSH and CDR2 LQKENI. In DNA form, the CDR3 reads TGTGCCAGCTCACCACCTGGGTTTGGTCTAGCGAGGAGCACAGATACGCAGTATTTT. Translated, it gives CASSPPGFGLARSTDTQYF.